The 25 T cell receptor beta chains reported below all come from one sample, sequenced in a study. TCRdb passed the RT-PCR reads through MiXCR, listing each CDR3 protein once. The sample has about 680,000 distinct CDR3 sequences; 11% to 15% are singletons. The source material was memory CD4+ T cells from blood. The receptors derive from a female donor in good health, serving as a healthy control.

V is TRBV20-1 and J is TRBJ2-3; the D is unclear. Germline V gives CDR1 DFQATT, CDR2 SNEGSKA (reference sequence). The CDR3 contains 15 residues. The V end was cut by 6 bases, the J end by 1 base, with 17 bases between. As DNA, the CDR3 is TGCAGTGCACCCATCGCCCGAACTGGCACAGATACGCAGTATTTT. Translation: CSAPIARTGTDTQYF.

The chain links TRBV5-1 to TRBJ1-2; possible D gene TRBD1, 5 bases. The CDR3 has 14 amino acids. Germline-derived CDR1 and CDR2 are SGHRS and YFSETQ. V lost 4 bases and J 3 bases, leaving 13 bases between the germline ends. The CDR3 region has the DNA TGCGCCAGCAGCCCAGACAGTTTCGACTATGGCTACACCTTC. Its protein is CASSPDSFDYGYTF.

This clonotype was seen ten or more times. The chain employs TRBV18 and TRBJ2-7, with TRBD1 matching 7 bases. The CDR3 spans 15 residues. In germline, CDR1 is KGHSH, CDR2 LQKENI. The V and J ends lost 2 bases and 0 bases, in that order; junction bases with no gene match: 4. The CDR3 loop reads CASSPMRDSSYEQYF. The CDR3 DNA is TGTGCCAGCTCACCAATGAGGGACAGCTCCTACGAGCAGTACTTC.

The chain uses TRBV9 and TRBJ2-7; D unclear. There are 15 residues in the CDR3. The ends were cut back, 0 bases at V and 0 bases at J, with 10 bases in the middle. The germline CDR1 and CDR2 sequences are SGDLS and YYNGEE. CDR3 sequence reads: CASSVGPQSSYEQYF. In DNA, the CDR3 is TGTGCCAGCAGCGTAGGACCCCAAAGCTCCTACGAGCAGTACTTC.

This clonotype was detected only a few times. CDR3 in amino acids: CAISAQQGNYGYTF. The DNA for the CDR3 is TGTGCCATCAGCGCCCAACAGGGAAACTATGGCTACACCTTC. The chain has TRBV10-3 and TRBJ1-2; D is perhaps TRBD1 (6 bases). CDR3 length: 14 residues. In germline, CDR1 is ENHRY, CDR2 SYGVKD. V shed 6 bases and J shed 2 bases, with 13 bases lying between them.

This chain joins TRBV7-2 and TRBJ1-3, with 9 bases lining up with TRBD1. The CDR3 is made up of 15 amino acids. The germline CDR1 and CDR2 sequences are SGHTA and FQGNSA. V lost 3 bases to trimming and J lost 1 base; unmatched junction nucleotides: 1. This chain's CDR3 is CASSFGTGSGNTIYF. CDR3 nucleotide sequence: TGTGCCAGCAGCTTCGGGACAGGGTCTGGAAACACCATATATTTT.

This clonotype has only a few counts. The V and J genes are TRBV28 and TRBJ1-3; a possible D gene is TRBD1 (5 bases). The CDR3 is 15 residues long. Germline CDR1 reads MDHEN; CDR2 reads SYDVKM. Trimming removed 6 bases at V and 0 bases at J, with 12 bases between. CDR3 DNA sequence: TGTGCCAGCAGGCCAGGGAGTTCCTCTGGAAACACCATATATTTT. This translates into CASRPGSSSGNTIYF.

Ten or more counts support this clonotype. V is TRBV7-2 and J is TRBJ2-7; D is possibly TRBD2 (6 bases). Trimming took off 1 base at V and 5 bases at J, with 9 bases between the two ends. This CDR3 has 13 amino acids. The germline V gene encodes CDR1 SGHTA and CDR2 FQGNSA. The CDR3 sequence: CASSLVGGDEQYF. DNA for the CDR3: TGTGCCAGCAGCTTAGTCGGCGGGGACGAGCAGTACTTC.

At least ten counts were recorded for this clonotype. This chain uses TRBV5-1 with TRBJ2-1, with D perhaps given as TRBD1 or TRBD2 (6 bases each). Germline CDR1 reads SGHRS; CDR2 reads YFSETQ. The CDR3 is made up of 17 amino acids. The ends were cut back, 4 bases at V and 11 bases at J, with 28 bases in the middle. The CDR3 DNA sequence: TGCGCCAGCAGCCCGGGTTCGACGGGGGCCACGTCAACTCAGCAGTTCTTC. Translating it yields CASSPGSTGATSTQQFF.

This clonotype came up many times. This chain links TRBV20-1 with TRBJ2-7, with 8 bases fitting TRBD2. V gave up 3 bases and J gave up 4 bases; unmatched junction bases: 8. CDR3 length: 14 residues. CDR1 is DFQATT and CDR2 is SNEGSKA in the germline V gene (reference sequence). CDR3 in amino acids: CSASFVAGKYEQYF. As DNA, the CDR3 is TGCAGTGCTAGTTTCGTAGCGGGGAAGTACGAGCAGTACTTC.

The rearrangement uses TRBV6-2 or TRBV6-3 and TRBJ2-5; 7 bases are a match to TRBD1. J was trimmed by 2 bases and V by 6 bases; bases with no gene match: 3. The V gene's germline CDR1 is MNHEY and CDR2 SVGEGT. This CDR3 has 13 residues. The CDR3 spells CASSMTGQETQYF. In DNA, the CDR3 is TGTGCCAGCAGCATGACAGGGCAAGAGACCCAGTACTTC.

V is TRBV7-3 and J is TRBJ2-1; D unclear. Trimming pared 5 bases from V and 5 bases from J, leaving 13 bases between. From germline, CDR1 is SGHTA and CDR2 FQGTGA. The CDR3 is 14 residues long. The CDR3 loop is CASSTMTGNNEQFF. CDR3 in DNA: TGTGCCAGCAGCACAATGACTGGGAACAATGAGCAGTTCTTC.

CDR3 amino acids: CSARPFGGGVGEKLFF. The CDR3 region has the DNA TGCAGTGCTAGACCTTTCGGGGGGGGCGTCGGGGAAAAACTGTTTTTT. V gene TRBV20-1 combines with J gene TRBJ1-4; the D gene is possibly TRBD1 (6 bases). Germline loops: CDR1 DFQATT, CDR2 SNEGSKA (reference sequence). Trimming removed 2 bases from V and 8 bases from J, with 21 bases in between. The CDR3 runs 16 residues.

This clonotype was seen many times. The genes are TRBV12-3 or TRBV12-4 and TRBJ1-1, with D unresolved. Trimming removed 3 bases from V and 1 base from J, with 9 bases in between. The CDR3 spans 14 residues. CDR3 sequence: CASSFWTENTEAFF. The DNA of the CDR3 is TGTGCCAGCAGTTTCTGGACCGAGAACACTGAAGCTTTCTTT.

This clonotype was found many times. The V and J genes are TRBV5-4 and TRBJ2-5; weak D call: TRBD1 (5 bases). Germline V CDR1 and CDR2: SGHNT, YYREEE (reference sequence). The CDR3 loop spans 15 amino acids. V lost 4 bases to trimming and J lost 1 base, with 14 bases between them. CDR3 region: CASSRSYRIQETQYF. CDR3 DNA sequence: TGTGCCAGCAGCAGAAGCTACAGGATCCAAGAGACCCAGTACTTC.

This clonotype has just a few counts. The gene calls are TRBV24-1 and TRBJ2-1; possible D gene TRBD2, 6 bases. The CDR3 loop spans 13 amino acids. V gave up 4 bases and J gave up 8 bases, with 11 bases separating them. Germline lookup yields CDR1 KGHDR and CDR2 SFDVKD. The CDR3 region has the DNA TGTGCCACCAGTGAGGGGGGTAGGCATGAGCAGTTCTTC. Protein product: CATSEGGRHEQFF.

In the case of this clonotype: A much larger clone lies a single base off, so this may be a read error. V usage is TRBV10-2 and J usage is TRBJ1-3; no definite D call. The CDR3 is made up of 14 amino acids. Germline CDR1 reads WSHSY; CDR2 reads SAAADI. CDR3 protein: CASSEMGSGNTKYF. Written as DNA, the CDR3 is TGCGCCAGCAGTGAGATGGGGTCTGGAAACACCAAATATTTT.

This clonotype turned up a few times. The chain employs TRBV29-1 and TRBJ1-4, with D perhaps TRBD1 (6 bases). The CDR3 is 12 residues long. CDR1 and CDR2 from the germline V gene are SQVTM and ANQGSEA. V shed 6 bases and J shed 15 bases, with 20 bases lying between them. The CDR3 sequence: CSVRQEGKRMFF. In DNA form, the CDR3 reads TGCAGCGTCCGACAGGAAGGAAAAAGGATGTTTTTT.

This clonotype has a handful of counts. The rearrangement joins TRBV6-6 to TRBJ1-2; D gene uncertain. Trimming pared 2 bases from V and 4 bases from J, leaving 8 bases between. CDR3 length: 13 amino acids. In germline, CDR1 is MNHNY, CDR2 SVGAGI (reference sequence). The CDR3 bases are TGTGCCAGCAGTTACCCCCCAGTCTATGGCTACACCTTC. Amino acids: CASSYPPVYGYTF.

This clonotype was counted many times. The rearrangement joins TRBV25-1 to TRBJ2-7, with TRBD2 matching 7 bases. V lost 3 bases and J lost 4; bases outside the gene matches: 9. Germline values: CDR1 MGHDK, CDR2 SYGVNS. The CDR3 extends over 15 amino acids. This CDR3 is CASSESSGAKYEQYF. For the CDR3, the DNA is TGTGCCAGCAGTGAGTCTAGCGGAGCTAAATACGAGCAGTACTTC.

V gene TRBV12-3 or TRBV12-4 combines with J gene TRBJ1-4; D gene uncertain. This CDR3 region has 14 residues. Trimming took off 3 bases at V and 2 bases at J, with 7 bases between the two ends. DNA for the CDR3: TGTGCCAGCAGTTTGTGGCAGACTAATGAAAAACTGTTTTTT. This translates into CASSLWQTNEKLFF.

This clonotype was seen ten or more times. V gene TRBV7-3 combines with J gene TRBJ1-1; no clear D gene. CDR3 size: 14 residues. V lost 3 bases and J lost 1, with 9 bases in between. Germline V gene lookup returns CDR1 SGHTA and CDR2 FQGTGA. The CDR3 DNA reads as TGTGCCAGCAGCTTTCCTTCATGGAACACTGAAGCTTTCTTT. Translated: CASSFPSWNTEAFF. Full variable domain (rest looked up from reference TRBV7-3 and TRBJ1-1): GAGVSQTPSNKVTEKGKYVELRCDPISGHTALYWYRQSLGQGPEFLIYFQGTGAADDSGLPNDRFFAVRPEGSVSTLKIQRTERGDSAVYLCASSFPSWNTEAFFGQGTRLTVV.

The V gene is TRBV7-2, the J gene TRBJ1-5; 7 bases agree with TRBD1. This CDR3 region has 14 residues. Germline CDR1 is SGHTA and CDR2 is FQGNSA. After removal of 10 bases from V and 6 bases from J, the junction contained 12 bases not matched to a gene. This chain's CDR3 is CATTSGTALQPQHF. CDR3 DNA sequence: TGTGCCACCACATCCGGGACAGCCCTTCAGCCCCAGCATTTT.

This clonotype has a count of ten or more. The chain carries TRBV12-3 or TRBV12-4 and TRBJ2-7; TRBD1 might be the D (6 bases). The CDR3 is 14 residues long. V shed 6 bases and J shed 9 bases, with 21 bases lying between them. The CDR3: CASSPGQSSGVQYF. The CDR3 region has the DNA TGTGCCAGCAGCCCGGGACAATCCTCTGGCGTGCAGTACTTC.

This clonotype was picked up a small number of times. V is TRBV7-6 and J is TRBJ1-3, with 9 bases aligning to TRBD1. Germline-derived CDR1 and CDR2 are SGHVS and FNYEAQ. After removal of 4 bases from V and 0 bases from J, the junction contained 7 bases not matched to a gene. The CDR3 runs 17 residues. CDR3: CASSSLTGGSSGNTIYF. The CDR3 DNA sequence: TGTGCCAGCAGCTCCCTGACAGGGGGGAGCTCTGGAAACACCATATATTTT.